What follows is one T cell receptor beta chain and its context. Its specificity is not known. TCRdb processed the reads anew with MiXCR; each CDR3 protein has one entry. The sample has around 540,000 distinct CDR3 sequences, more than 30% seen once. This CDR3 contains 13 residues. The V end lost 9 bases, the J end lost 5 bases, and 13 bases lay between the germline ends. In germline, CDR1 is KGHDR, CDR2 SFDVKD. These data come from a study of T cell repertoires in cytomegalovirus infection. The wider study: Indications of both CMV infection and matching HLA type were provided by public TCR beta signatures.

Findings and limits, study-wide: CMV carriers with the relevant HLA were identified by cumulative public TCR beta family frequency. The response measured ex vivo was dominated by TCR beta clonotypes (HLA-C-restricted and CMV-specific).

This specimen consisted of cultured PBMCs, obtained from culture after CMV antigen stimulation. This chain links TRBV24-1 with TRBJ2-1; D is perhaps TRBD2 (6 bases). This clonotype was obtained from a human donor in good health (CMV status not recorded). Some clones in this sample may be carry-over from other donors' samples. CDR3 bases: TGTGCCACCCGGGCTAGCGAGAACAATGAGCAGTTCTTC. This translates into CATRASENNEQFF.